This is a list of T cell receptor beta chains from one sample in a study of identical twins. TCRdb ran MiXCR on the 5' RACE reads and lists one entry per CDR3 protein. Counted here are fewer than 550,000 distinct CDR3 sequences, 15% occurring once; the ten biggest clones make up around 0.48%. These data are also associated with another study on yellow fever vaccine responses in identical twins.

Sequenced material: CD4+ T cells sorted from blood. The receptor set was obtained from a woman between 18 and 30 years old in good health. The CDR3 runs from the conserved cysteine through the conserved F or W. D genes are given only for firm matches. The size entry is marked missing in some rows and otherwise reads once, few, many or a size class.

J gene | V gene | D gene | clone size | CDR3 DNA | CDR3 protein
TRBJ1-3 | TRBV14 | TRBD1 | few | TGTGCCAGCAGCCACGGGTATCTGACAGGGTCTGGAAACACCATATATTTT | CASSHGYLTGSGNTIYF
TRBJ2-1 | TRBV9 | - | - | TGTGCCAGCAGCGTAGGGGGCGGGAATTACAATGAGCAGTTCTTC | CASSVGGGNYNEQFF
TRBJ1-1 | TRBV12-3/TRBV12-4 | - | many | TGTGCCAGCGGATCAATGACTGAAGCTTTCTTT | CASGSMTEAFF
TRBJ2-3 | TRBV10-3 | - | - | TGTGCCATCACCCCCGGGACTCTCACAGATACGCAGTATTTT | CAITPGTLTDTQYF
TRBJ1-2 | TRBV2 | - | few | TGTGCCAGCAGTGAAGCCCGACAGATCTATGGCTACACCTTC | CASSEARQIYGYTF
TRBJ1-3 | TRBV12-3/TRBV12-4 | TRBD1 | - | TGTGCCAGCACTCTTAACAGGGGGCTAGGAAACACCATATATTTT | CASTLNRGLGNTIYF
TRBJ2-5 | TRBV25-1 | TRBD1 | many | TGTGCCAGCAGTACCAGTGGGACAGGGGTTTGGGGACAAGAGACCCAGTACTTC | CASSTSGTGVWGQETQYF
TRBJ2-4 | TRBV12-3/TRBV12-4 | - | - | TGTGCCAGCAGTCTACTATCGCAGGGAGTAGCCAAAAACATTCAGTACTTC | CASSLLSQGVAKNIQYF
TRBJ2-2 | TRBV2 | TRBD2 | many | TGTGCCAGCAGCCCTAGCGGGAGGGGCACCGGGGAGCTGTTTTTT | CASSPSGRGTGELFF
TRBJ1-5 | TRBV20-1 | - | few | TGCAGTGCCGGGGGCACAGGCCGCAATCAGCCCCAGCATTTT | CSAGGTGRNQPQHF
TRBJ2-2 | TRBV5-1 | - | - | TGCGCCAGCAGCTCCACAGCGTTAATATTAACCGGGGAGCTGTTTTTT | CASSSTALILTGELFF
TRBJ2-1 | TRBV28 | - | few | TGTGCCACGATCTCCACAGGCTACAATGAGCAGTTCTTC | CATISTGYNEQFF
TRBJ1-5 | TRBV5-1 | - | few | TGCGCCAGCAGCTTGTATGGGGGAGGACAGCCCCAGCATTTT | CASSLYGGGQPQHF
TRBJ1-1 | TRBV11-2 | - | - | TGTGCCAGCAGCTTAGGGGGCGCCGGGACGACAGCTTTCTTT | CASSLGGAGTTAFF
TRBJ2-5 | TRBV20-1 | - | - | TGCAGTGCTCAAACCGACAGAGGCGAGACCCAGTACTTC | CSAQTDRGETQYF
TRBJ1-4 | TRBV5-1 | - | few | TGCGCCAGCAGTCTAGGGGGGATTAAGGAAAAACTGTTTTTT | CASSLGGIKEKLFF
TRBJ2-7 | TRBV18 | - | - | TGTGCCAGCTCTCCTGGCAGGACCAGCTACGAGCAGTACTTC | CASSPGRTSYEQYF
TRBJ1-4 | TRBV7-9 | - | few | TGTGCCAGCAGCTCGGCTGGAAAACTGTTTTTT | CASSSAGKLFF
TRBJ2-5 | TRBV5-1 | - | - | TGCGCCAGCAGCTCCCCAGGGGCCCGCCAAGAGACCCAGTACTTC | CASSSPGARQETQYF
TRBJ2-3 | TRBV13 | - | - | TGTGCCAGCAGCACAACCGGGAGACAAACTCCAAACACAGATACGCAGTATTTT | CASSTTGRQTPNTDTQYF
TRBJ2-3 | TRBV11-2 | TRBD2 | - | TGTGCCAGCAGCTTAGGATCCGGGACTAGCGGGGGGAAATTCATCACAGATACGCAGTATTTT | CASSLGSGTSGGKFITDTQYF
TRBJ1-2 | TRBV6-2/TRBV6-3 | - | - | TGTGCCAGCAGTTACTCGGAGGGGACGACCGCTAACTATGGCTACACCTTC | CASSYSEGTTANYGYTF
TRBJ2-1 | TRBV21-1 | - | few | TGTGCCAGCAGCAAAGTGGTTGGCAGGTGGCTAGCGGGAGGGCCCCACAATGAGCAGTTCTTC | CASSKVVGRWLAGGPHNEQFF
TRBJ2-3 | TRBV2 | TRBD2 | - | TGTGCCAGCAGTGAAATACTAGCGGGCTCCTACAATACGCAGTATTTT | CASSEILAGSYNTQYF
TRBJ1-2 | TRBV3-1 | - | - | TGTGCCAGCGGGACCGCCATCGGCTACACCTTC | CASGTAIGYTF
TRBJ2-7 | TRBV28 | TRBD2 | - | TGTGCCAGCAGTCCCCCTAGACAGGCGGGGGGATACGAGCAGTACTTC | CASSPPRQAGGYEQYF
TRBJ2-7 | TRBV11-1 | TRBD2 | - | TGTGCCAGCAGCTTACCGGGACTAGCGGGAGTCGTAACCTACGAGCAGTACTTC | CASSLPGLAGVVTYEQYF
TRBJ1-6 | TRBV3-1 | TRBD1 | few | TGTGCCAGCAGCCAATCGCTAGGGACAGCTTCCAATTCACCCCTCCACTTT | CASSQSLGTASNSPLHF
TRBJ2-2 | TRBV4-1 | - | few | TGCGCCAGCAGCCACTCCGACAGGACTGGCGGGGAGCTGTTTTTT | CASSHSDRTGGELFF
TRBJ2-7 | TRBV5-1 | - | many | TGCGCCAGCAGCCCCGAGGCCTCCTACGAGCAGTACTTC | CASSPEASYEQYF
TRBJ2-5 | TRBV20-1 | - | - | TGCAGTGCTAGTGCCCCGGTTGGAGAGACCCAGTACTTC | CSASAPVGETQYF
TRBJ2-1 | TRBV5-5 | - | - | TGTGCCAGCAGCTCTTCGGGACACCCATACAATGAGCAGTTCTTC | CASSSSGHPYNEQFF
TRBJ1-3 | TRBV7-8 | - | few | TGTGCCAGCAGCTTATCCGAGTTTGAGGGGCGCGATGGAAACACCATATATTTT | CASSLSEFEGRDGNTIYF
TRBJ2-1 | TRBV5-1 | TRBD2 | few | TGCGCCAGCAGAGTAGCGGGGGGCTCGAGCTCCTACAATGAGCAGTTCTTC | CASRVAGGSSSYNEQFF
TRBJ2-7 | TRBV12-3/TRBV12-4 | TRBD1 | few | TGTGCCAGCAGTTTAGGTGTACAGGGGGCCTACGAGCAGTACTTC | CASSLGVQGAYEQYF
TRBJ2-5 | TRBV4-1 | - | - | TGCGCCAGCAGCCAAGAGTTAGCAACCGTCAAGAGGACCCAGTACTTC | CASSQELATVKRTQYF
TRBJ2-5 | TRBV20-1 | - | few | TGCAGTGCTAGTGCCAGGCCCCACCAAGAGACCCAGTACTTC | CSASARPHQETQYF